The rows below give T cell receptor beta chains drawn from one sample of a study of OX40 agonist ivuxolimab in advanced cancers. Assay: immunoSEQ multiplex PCR; the TCRdb copy retains only in-frame clones and omits some. The sample consists of approximately 45,000 clones, just under 95% of them appearing once. The specimen comprised CD4+ or CD8+ T cells sorted from blood, sampled in a trial of the OX40 agonist ivuxolimab. Receptor source: an adult with an advanced solid tumor such as melanoma, head and neck, liver or kidney cancer. The CDR3 runs from the conserved cysteine through the conserved F or W. Some rows mark clone size as missing; the rest say once, few, many or name a class of expanded clone.

v_call,clone_size,j_call,cdr3_aa
TRBV29-1,NA,TRBJ1-2,CSVEQGIYGYTF
TRBV28,NA,TRBJ2-7,CASNIAGTGGNEQYF
TRBV27,few,TRBJ2-7,CASSQRGRGPHYEQYF
TRBV9,NA,TRBJ2-7,CASSPVGLAGGYEQYF
TRBV7-9,NA,TRBJ2-3,CASSPPRLLTSTDTQYF
TRBV7-9,NA,TRBJ2-2,CASKGGELFF
TRBV7-3,NA,TRBJ2-3,CASSLKGGRRDTQYF
TRBV6-5,NA,TRBJ1-1,CASSDQGMNTEAFF
TRBV27,NA,TRBJ2-1,CASSPIWSSYNEQFF
TRBV27,NA,TRBJ2-7,CASSLSWDRGLYEQYF
TRBV4-3,NA,TRBJ2-5,CASSQWGETQYF
TRBV9,NA,TRBJ2-5,CASSVRGETQYF
TRBV4-3,NA,TRBJ2-6,CASSQYQGANVLTF
TRBV15,NA,TRBJ2-3,CATSRAKPRSTDTQYF
TRBV25-1,NA,TRBJ1-3,CASSPPGTGVLGGAIYF
TRBV7-9,once,TRBJ2-6,CASSLGSSGANVLTF
TRBV5-1,NA,TRBJ2-7,CASSGGSHYEQYF
TRBV19,NA,TRBJ2-4,CASSIGGEAKNIQYF
TRBV5-3,NA,TRBJ2-5,CARRRCPRGPSGRKETQYF
TRBV11-2,NA,TRBJ1-5,CASSLGRGSNQPQHF
TRBV5-1,NA,TRBJ2-2,CASRKGQGFYTGELFF
TRBV5-6,NA,TRBJ2-5,CASSDGTVQETQYF
TRBV6-5,NA,TRBJ2-7,CASSRRTGGNEQYF
TRBV7-2,NA,TRBJ2-7,CASSLAGPSSYEQYF
TRBV13,NA,TRBJ2-3,CASSLTSGVSTDTQYF
TRBV5-1,NA,TRBJ1-5,CASSLWGSNQPQHF
TRBV4-1,NA,TRBJ2-2,CASSQVLGTGELFF
TRBV5-1,once,TRBJ2-7,CASSSWTGGDEQYF
TRBV7-9,NA,TRBJ2-3,CASSLDRGSTDTQYF